The 21 T cell receptor beta chains below all came from one sample that was sequenced in a study of spatial heterogeneity in lung cancer. TCRdb analysed the 5' RACE reads with MiXCR anew, one entry per CDR3 protein. The table lists 4,000 to 5,000 distinct CDR3 sequences, around 13% of them singletons, with 10% in the top ten. As for time point: sample taken at primary tumor resection. Notes on the study in general: Mutation counts in tumors were tracked by counts of expanded intratumoral alpha and beta TCRs.

No antigens are known for them. The sequenced sample was lung tumor tissue, obtained at surgery. All receptors derive from a female donor with early-stage non-small cell lung cancer.

This chain uses TRBV18 with TRBJ1-2; a weak D match, TRBD1 (6 bases). The germline V and J ends were trimmed by 0 bases and 2 bases, with 16 bases remaining between them. In germline, CDR1 is KGHSH, CDR2 LQKENI. The CDR3 is made up of 17 amino acids. The CDR3: CASSPPGGAVTNYGYTF. In DNA form, the CDR3 reads TGTGCCAGCTCACCACCTGGGGGGGCAGTCACAAACTATGGCTACACCTTC.

The chain employs TRBV3-1 and TRBJ1-2, with D uncertain. The CDR3 is made up of 15 amino acids. CDR1 and CDR2 (germline): LGHDT, YNNKEL (reference sequence). V lost 4 bases and J 2 bases, leaving 14 bases between the germline ends. In nucleotides, the CDR3 is TGTGCCAGCAGCCTCCTGAGTCCCTTGAACTATGGCTACACCTTC. Translation gives CASSLLSPLNYGYTF.

By sample fraction, this clonotype is medium-sized. DNA of the CDR3: TGTGCCAGCAGTCGGGGGGGTGATTCACCCCTCCACTTT. Encoded protein: CASSRGGDSPLHF. The chain employs TRBV6-5 and TRBJ1-6, with D possibly TRBD1 on 5 matching bases. Germline V gene sequence: CDR1 MNHEY, CDR2 SVGAGI. V was pared by 5 bases and J by 8 bases, with 10 bases between. This CDR3 is 13 amino acids long.

This clonotype is termed medium-sized. V and J are TRBV7-9 and TRBJ1-5; no firm D call. There are 14 residues in the CDR3. The V gene's germline CDR1 is SEHNR and CDR2 FQNEAQ (reference sequence). Trimming took off 1 base at V and 7 bases at J, with 11 bases between the two ends. CDR3 protein: CASSLGQNGQPQHF. As DNA, the CDR3 is TGTGCCAGCAGCTTAGGCCAAAATGGGCAGCCCCAGCATTTT.

The chain combines TRBV23-1 with TRBJ2-2; D unclear. TRBV23-1 is placed among ORFs of uncertain function. This CDR3 is 15 amino acids long. V was trimmed by 0 bases and J by 5 bases, leaving 10 bases between them. The CDR3 protein is CASSQSGNPTGELFF. CDR3 nucleotide sequence: TGCGCCAGCAGTCAATCGGGGAACCCAACCGGGGAGCTGTTTTTT.

V and J are TRBV12-3 or TRBV12-4 and TRBJ1-1; TRBD1 might be the D (5 bases). V dropped 6 bases and J dropped 7 bases, with 9 bases sitting between them. The CDR3 runs to 11 residues. The CDR3 sequence: CASRHRNEAFF. In nucleotides, the CDR3 is TGTGCCAGCAGACACAGGAATGAAGCTTTCTTT.

This clonotype was seen at least ten times. The junction departs from the called germline gene at one end, perhaps through a read error. J is TRBJ1-2 and V is TRBV12-5, with D unclear. CDR3 length: 12 amino acids. Germline V lookup: CDR1 LGHNT, CDR2 FRNRAP. In nucleotides, the CDR3 is TGTGCTAGTGGTTTGCTGATAGGACTCCTAGATTTC. It translates to CASGLLIGLLDF.

The chain couples TRBV20-1 to TRBJ2-3; tentatively, D is TRBD2 (5 bases). V lost 3 bases and J lost 2, with 12 bases in between. The CDR3 consists of 14 residues. Germline CDR1 and CDR2: DFQATT and SNEGSKA (reference sequence). CDR3 region: CSASGRALTDTQYF. CDR3 sequence (DNA): TGCAGTGCTAGTGGGCGGGCACTCACAGATACGCAGTATTTT.

This clonotype is medium-sized by share. The V and J genes are TRBV12-3 or TRBV12-4 and TRBJ1-2, with a weak D call TRBD1 (5 bases). V lost 2 bases to trimming and J lost 8 bases, with 12 bases between them. The CDR3 runs 13 residues. CDR3 coding DNA: TGTGCCAGCAGTTTAATTCAGGGCAGCGGCTACACCTTC. Its translation is CASSLIQGSGYTF.

The sample holds many counts of this clonotype. This chain joins TRBV7-9 and TRBJ2-3; TRBD2 might be the D (6 bases). Trimming took 7 bases from V and 8 from J, leaving 13 bases between them. The CDR3 loop spans 12 amino acids. CDR1 and CDR2 (germline): SEHNR, FQNEAQ (reference sequence). CDR3 amino acids: CASTSLGGTQYF. The CDR3 nucleotides read TGTGCCAGCACCTCATTGGGGGGTACGCAGTATTTT.

In its sample, this clonotype was seen a few times. This sequence joins TRBV20-1 and TRBJ2-2; 7 nucleotides match TRBD1. Germline V gene sequence: CDR1 DFQATT, CDR2 SNEGSKA (reference sequence). The CDR3 is 15 amino acids. V trimming: 1 base; J trimming: 0 bases; junction bases outside the gene matches: 2. CDR3 nucleotides: TGCAGTGCTAGAGCCGGGACAGCGAACACCGGGGAGCTGTTTTTT. Amino acid sequence: CSARAGTANTGELFF.

This clonotype appeared a few times. The chain carries TRBV19 and TRBJ1-1; D is perhaps TRBD1 (6 bases). Germline V CDR1 and CDR2: LNHDA, SQIVND (reference sequence). V gave up 5 bases and J gave up 4 bases, with 11 bases separating them. CDR3 length: 13 residues. The CDR3 reads CASSVTGTTEAFF. As DNA, the CDR3 is TGTGCCAGTAGTGTTACAGGGACCACTGAAGCTTTCTTT.

V usage is TRBV9 and J usage is TRBJ2-6; TRBD1 matches 10 bases. Germline V gene lookup returns CDR1 SGDLS and CDR2 YYNGEE. The junction had 8 bases not matched to a gene; V was cut back by 2 bases and J by 0 bases. The CDR3 is made up of 19 amino acids. For the CDR3, the DNA is TGTGCCAGCAGCGTTTCCCCGGACAGGGGGTCCTCTGGGGCCAACGTCCTGACTTTC. Protein sequence: CASSVSPDRGSSGANVLTF.

This clonotype was recorded at least ten times. The chain has TRBV5-1 and TRBJ1-2; 7 nucleotides line up with TRBD1. The CDR3 extends over 17 amino acids. The germline V gene has CDR1 SGHRS and CDR2 YFSETQ. The V gene end was trimmed by 4 bases and the J gene end by 7 bases; junction bases not matched to a gene: 19. CDR3 coding DNA: TGCGCCAGCAGCGCTGGGGCCGAGGGGGCCTCTCGGACTGGCTACACCTTC. Encoded protein: CASSAGAEGASRTGYTF.

This clonotype is classed as medium-sized. The chain is built from TRBV14 and TRBJ2-3, with 9 bases matching TRBD2. The CDR3 is 16 amino acids. Per germline, CDR1 SGHDN and CDR2 FVKESK. J lost 9 bases, V lost 0 bases, and 10 bases had no gene match. Here the CDR3 reads CASSQDHGGGGLTQYF. CDR3 coding DNA: TGTGCCAGCAGCCAAGATCATGGCGGGGGGGGCCTAACGCAGTATTTT.

The chain employs TRBV20-1 and TRBJ1-5, with D perhaps TRBD1 (5 bases). The CDR3 has 13 amino acids. Trimming shortened V by 7 bases and J by 4 bases, and 14 bases separated the two germline ends. Looked up from germline, CDR1 is DFQATT and CDR2 is SNEGSKA (reference sequence). DNA of the CDR3: TGCAGTGTTCCAGGGATGAGGAATCAGCCCCAGCATTTT. This translates into CSVPGMRNQPQHF.

The chain is built from TRBV6-5 and TRBJ1-1; D is possibly TRBD1 (6 bases). Germline V lookup: CDR1 MNHEY, CDR2 SVGAGI. This CDR3 has 13 residues. Deletions cut 4 bases from V and 6 bases from J, with 12 bases between. In DNA, the CDR3 is TGTGCCAGCAGTTCCAGGGGACTCGCTGAAGCTTTCTTT. Amino acid sequence: CASSSRGLAEAFF.

This clonotype rates as medium-sized. The chain employs TRBV6-6 and TRBJ2-5; no firm D call. The CDR3 has 13 amino acids. Germline CDR1 and CDR2: MNHNY and SVGAGI (reference sequence). Between the trimmed V and J ends, which lost 2 bases and 4 bases, there was a span of 8 bases. CDR3 DNA: TGTGCCAGCAGTTACGATTTTACAGAGACCCAGTACTTC. This gives the protein CASSYDFTETQYF.

The chain is built from TRBV20-1 and TRBJ2-2; TRBD2 agrees at 10 bases. Per germline, CDR1 DFQATT and CDR2 SNEGSKA (reference sequence). The V segment lost 0 bases and the J segment 4 bases; nucleotides outside the gene matches: 5. The CDR3 is 16 residues long. The CDR3 DNA follows: TGCAGTGCTAGAGATTCTACTAGCGGGGCCACCGGGGAGCTGTTTTTT. This gives the protein CSARDSTSGATGELFF.

This clonotype is classed as medium-sized (0.01 to 0.1%). The V and J genes are TRBV6-6 and TRBJ2-7; D may match TRBD1 or TRBD2 (5 bases each). V was clipped by 4 bases and J by 4 bases, with 17 bases between them. The CDR3 loop spans 15 amino acids. CDR1 MNHNY and CDR2 SVGAGI come from the germline V gene (reference sequence). The CDR3 bases are TGTGCCAGCAGTTTCCCGGGACCCCCTCCATACGAGCAGTACTTC. It encodes CASSFPGPPPYEQYF.

The chain has TRBV7-1 and TRBJ2-7, with 11 bases aligning to TRBD2. TRBV7-1 is assigned to the ORF class and has an uncertain function. The CDR3 spans 15 residues. Losses at the gene ends were 5 bases for V and 0 bases for J; bases not matched to a gene: 3. For the CDR3, the DNA is TGTGCCAGCAGCACAACTAGCGGGAGCTCCTACGAGCAGTACTTC. It encodes CASSTTSGSSYEQYF.